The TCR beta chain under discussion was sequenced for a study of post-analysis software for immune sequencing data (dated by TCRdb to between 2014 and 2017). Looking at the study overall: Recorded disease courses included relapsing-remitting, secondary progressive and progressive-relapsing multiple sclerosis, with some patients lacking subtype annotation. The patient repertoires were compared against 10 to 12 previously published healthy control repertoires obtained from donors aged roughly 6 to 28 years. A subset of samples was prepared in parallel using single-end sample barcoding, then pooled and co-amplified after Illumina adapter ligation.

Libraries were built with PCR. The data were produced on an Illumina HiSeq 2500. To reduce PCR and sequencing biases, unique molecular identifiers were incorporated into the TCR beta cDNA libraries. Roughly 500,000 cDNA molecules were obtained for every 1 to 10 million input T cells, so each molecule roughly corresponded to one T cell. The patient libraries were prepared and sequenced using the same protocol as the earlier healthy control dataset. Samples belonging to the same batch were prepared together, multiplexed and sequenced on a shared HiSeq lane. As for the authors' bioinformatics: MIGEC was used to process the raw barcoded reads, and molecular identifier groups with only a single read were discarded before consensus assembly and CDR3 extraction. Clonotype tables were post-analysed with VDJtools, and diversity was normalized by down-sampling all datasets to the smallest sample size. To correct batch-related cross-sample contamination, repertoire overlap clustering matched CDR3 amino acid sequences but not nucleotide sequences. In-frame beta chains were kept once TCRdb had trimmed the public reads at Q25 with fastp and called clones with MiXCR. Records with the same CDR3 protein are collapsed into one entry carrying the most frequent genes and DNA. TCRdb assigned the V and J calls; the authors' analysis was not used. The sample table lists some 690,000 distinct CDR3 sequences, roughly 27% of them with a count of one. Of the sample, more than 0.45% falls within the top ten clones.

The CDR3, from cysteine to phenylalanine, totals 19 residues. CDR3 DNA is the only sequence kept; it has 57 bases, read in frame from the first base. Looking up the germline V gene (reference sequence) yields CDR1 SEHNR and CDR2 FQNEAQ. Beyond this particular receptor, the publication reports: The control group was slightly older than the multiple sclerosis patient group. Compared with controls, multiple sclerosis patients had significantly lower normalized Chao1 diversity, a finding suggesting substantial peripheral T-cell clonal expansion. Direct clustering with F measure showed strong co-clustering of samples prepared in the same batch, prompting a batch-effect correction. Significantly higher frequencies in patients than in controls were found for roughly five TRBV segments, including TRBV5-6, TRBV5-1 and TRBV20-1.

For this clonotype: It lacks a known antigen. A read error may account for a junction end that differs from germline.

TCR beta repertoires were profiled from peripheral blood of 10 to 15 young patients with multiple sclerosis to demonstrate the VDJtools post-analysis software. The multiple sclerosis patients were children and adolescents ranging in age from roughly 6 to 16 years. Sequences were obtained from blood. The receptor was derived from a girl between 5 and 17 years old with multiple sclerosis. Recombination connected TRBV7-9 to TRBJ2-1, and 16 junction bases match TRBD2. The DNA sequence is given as TGTGCCGGCAGCTTATCGGGACTAGCGGGAGGGCCCTCCCACAATGAGCAGTTCTTC. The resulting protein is CAGSLSGLAGGPSHNEQFF.